A single sample is the source of the 26 T cell receptor beta chains below, sequenced in a study of T cells in Graves' hyperthyroidism and ophthalmopathy. Amplified TCR beta CDR3 regions came from RNA transcripts. HTBI primers were the set used in a first-round RT-PCR of the TCR CDR3. TCRdb analysed the multiplex PCR reads with MiXCR anew, one entry per CDR3 protein. The sample holds 650,000 to 700,000 distinct CDR3 sequences, around 16% seen once. The source material was blood. These receptors came from a man between 45 and 60 years old with Graves' hyperthyroidism.

This clonotype appeared a few times. The germline gene is not matched at one end of the junction; a read error may be the cause. The chain couples TRBV6-5 to TRBJ2-3; possibly TRBD2 for D (5 bases). CDR1 is MNHEY and CDR2 is SVGAGI in the germline V gene. The CDR3 contains 15 residues. The CDR3 bases are TGTGCCAGCAGTGACTCGATCCTAGCCCCGGATACGCAGTATTTT. It codes for CASSDSILAPDTQYF.

This clonotype was recorded many times. V is TRBV28 and J is TRBJ2-2; weak D call: TRBD2 (6 bases). Germline CDR1 is MDHEN and CDR2 is SYDVKM. The CDR3 sequence is 19 residues long. V lost 7 bases and J lost 4, with 28 bases in between. This chain's CDR3 is CASTEGRLGPNSGTGELFF. Written as DNA, the CDR3 is TGTGCCAGCACCGAAGGAAGATTAGGGCCTAATAGCGGCACCGGGGAGCTGTTTTTT. Full variable domain (remainder filled in from reference TRBV28 and TRBJ2-2): DVKVTQSSRYLVKRTGEKVFLECVQDMDHENMFWYRQDPGLGLRLIYFSYDVKMKEKGDIPEGYSVSREKKERFSLILESASTNQTSMYLCASTEGRLGPNSGTGELFFGEGSRLTVL.

This clonotype came up a few times. The chain links TRBV6-2 or TRBV6-3 to TRBJ2-7; 10 nucleotides align to TRBD2. The CDR3 length is 18 residues. The germline V gene encodes CDR1 MNHEY and CDR2 SVGEGT. The V gene end was trimmed by 1 base and the J gene end by 0 bases; junction bases not matched to a gene: 9. The CDR3 here is CASSYLAGLAYNSYEQYF. In DNA, the CDR3 is TGTGCCAGCAGTTACTTAGCGGGACTAGCGTATAACTCCTACGAGCAGTACTTC.

Ten or more counts support this clonotype. V and J are TRBV11-2 and TRBJ2-1; 8 bases line up with TRBD2. CDR3 length equals 13 residues. V trimming: 4 bases; J trimming: 9 bases; junction bases outside the gene matches: 5. From germline, CDR1 is SGHAT and CDR2 FQNNGV. CDR3 residues: CASSSSGYVEQFF. The CDR3 DNA follows: TGTGCCAGCAGCTCTAGCGGGTATGTTGAGCAGTTCTTC.

The chain employs TRBV7-9 and TRBJ1-1, with no clear D. The CDR3 totals 12 residues. Germline V gene lookup returns CDR1 SEHNR and CDR2 FQNEAQ (reference sequence). Trimming cost V 5 bases and J 7 bases, with 11 bases left between them. CDR3 protein: CASSPRASEAFF. The CDR3 DNA is TGTGCCAGCAGCCCCCGGGCCAGTGAAGCTTTCTTT.

About this clonotype: Compared with germline, one end of the junction differs, possibly owing to a read error. CDR3 coding DNA: TGTGCCAGCAGCTTAACGTTAGGGGCCAACACCGGGAAGCTGTTTTTT. Protein: CASSLTLGANTGKLFF. The J gene is TRBJ2-2, the V gene TRBV7-3; D may be TRBD1 or TRBD2 (5 bases each). Germline loops: CDR1 SGHTA, CDR2 FQGTGA. This CDR3 comprises 16 residues.

This clonotype was seen ten or more times. The gene calls are TRBV2 and TRBJ1-1, with D unresolved. The CDR3 runs to 11 residues. Trimming left V 6 bases short and J 8 bases short, with 10 bases between. Germline lookup yields CDR1 SNHLY and CDR2 FYNNEI. The CDR3 reads CASRGSLEAFF. CDR3 coding DNA: TGTGCCAGCAGGGGGTCGTTGGAAGCTTTCTTT.

The rearrangement joins TRBV7-9 to TRBJ2-3, with 12 nucleotides matching TRBD2. The trim removed 0 bases at V and 3 bases at J, leaving 1 base unmatched. CDR1 is SEHNR and CDR2 is FQNEAQ in the germline V gene (reference sequence). This CDR3 comprises 16 residues. DNA of the CDR3: TGTGCCAGCAGCTTAGCGACTAGCGGGAGTACAGATACGCAGTATTTT. Translation: CASSLATSGSTDTQYF. Full variable domain (outside the CDR3, taken from reference TRBV7-9 and TRBJ2-3): DTGVSQNPRHKITKRGQNVTFRCDPISEHNRLYWYRQTLGQGPEFLTYFQNEAQLEKSRLLSDRFSAERPKGSFSTLEIQRTEQGDSAMYLCASSLATSGSTDTQYFGPGTRLTVL.

Ten or more counts support this clonotype. V gene TRBV7-2 combines with J gene TRBJ2-3; 12 bases line up with TRBD2. This CDR3 contains 17 residues. CDR1 and CDR2 (germline): SGHTA, FQGNSA. The V and J ends lost 5 bases and 4 bases, in that order; junction bases with no gene match: 10. This CDR3 reads CASSRWTSGKKSDTQYF. The DNA of the CDR3 is TGTGCCAGCAGCCGGTGGACTAGCGGGAAAAAATCAGATACGCAGTATTTT.

This clonotype was seen repeatedly, ten times or more. V usage is TRBV6-1 and J usage is TRBJ1-2; D not resolved. With 5 bases removed from V and 6 bases from J, the gap between germline ends came to 13 bases. CDR1 is MNHNS and CDR2 is SASEGT in the germline V gene. The CDR3 loop spans 13 amino acids. CDR3 DNA: TGTGCCAGCAGTTACGTAGGGTGGGATGGCTACACCTTC. It translates to CASSYVGWDGYTF.

This clonotype was counted at least ten times. This chain connects TRBV11-3 to TRBJ2-1; 8 bases align to TRBD2. V was pared by 1 base and J by 5 bases, with 13 bases of the junction left unmatched. From germline, CDR1 is SGHNT and CDR2 YENEEA. This CDR3 region has 18 residues. CDR3 sequence (DNA): TGTGCCAGCAGCTTAGTTCGGCCTGGGACTAGTAGCCACAATGAGCAGTTCTTC. Protein sequence: CASSLVRPGTSSHNEQFF.

Only a few counts were recorded for this clonotype. The chain is built from TRBV5-1 and TRBJ1-1; no firm D call. Between the trimmed V and J ends, which lost 4 bases and 2 bases, there was a span of 12 bases. CDR1 is SGHRS, CDR2 YFSETQ, per germline. The CDR3 loop spans 14 amino acids. CDR3 DNA sequence: TGCGCCAGCAGCCTATACACTACCAACACTGAAGCTTTCTTT. It is translated as CASSLYTTNTEAFF.

This clonotype was observed a few times. The chain recombines TRBV28 with TRBJ2-7, with D unclear. CDR3 length: 15 amino acids. Germline CDR1 is MDHEN and CDR2 is SYDVKM. The V end lost 5 bases, the J end lost 4 bases, and 18 bases lay between the germline ends. CDR3 coding DNA: TGTGCCAGCAGTCCCGACAAACCGGTCGGGTACGAGCAGTACTTC. Translating it yields CASSPDKPVGYEQYF.

This clonotype was detected only a few times. The chain combines TRBV4-1 with TRBJ1-2, with D perhaps matching TRBD1 (6 bases). This CDR3 is built from 14 residues. V was trimmed by 2 bases and J by 3 bases, leaving 10 bases between them. CDR1 and CDR2 from the germline V gene are MGHRA and YSYEKL. This CDR3 is CASSQRQADYGYTF. As DNA, the CDR3 is TGCGCCAGCAGCCAAAGACAGGCCGACTATGGCTACACCTTC.

This clonotype was seen repeatedly, ten times or more. The chain combines TRBV6-2 or TRBV6-3 with TRBJ2-7; 8 nucleotides agree with TRBD2. This CDR3 region has 14 residues. V lost 7 bases, J lost 5 bases, and 10 bases stayed unmatched. The germline V gene has CDR1 MNHEY and CDR2 SVGEGT. The CDR3 spells CASNNRLAINEQYF. CDR3 DNA sequence: TGTGCCAGCAACAACCGACTAGCGATCAACGAGCAGTACTTC.

The rearrangement joins TRBV4-1 to TRBJ1-4; maybe TRBD1 (6 bases). The CDR3 is made up of 14 amino acids. V lost 1 base and J 11 bases, leaving 14 bases between the germline ends. CDR1 is MGHRA, CDR2 YSYEKL, per germline. The CDR3 nucleotides read TGCGCCAGCAGCCAAGTAGGGGGGGCGAAGAAACTGTTTTTT. This encodes CASSQVGGAKKLFF.

Remarks on this clonotype: A much larger clone is a single base away; this may be a read error. CDR3 in amino acids: CARSTENQPQHF. In DNA, the CDR3 is TGTGCCCGGAGTACGGAGAATCAGCCCCAGCATTTT. The V and J genes are TRBV30 and TRBJ1-5; D call uncertain. CDR1 is GTSNPN, CDR2 SVGIG, per germline (reference sequence). CDR3 length: 12 amino acids.

This rearrangement joins TRBV19 to TRBJ1-2; perhaps TRBD1 as D (6 bases). The V and J ends lost 5 bases and 1 base respectively, with 11 bases between them. Germline V CDR1 and CDR2: LNHDA, SQIVND (reference sequence). CDR3 length equals 14 residues. As DNA, the CDR3 is TGTGCCAGTAGTCCCGGACAGTATAACTATGGCTACACCTTC. Amino acids: CASSPGQYNYGYTF.

The gene calls are TRBV3-1 and TRBJ1-2; possibly TRBD1 for D (6 bases). With 3 bases removed from V and 4 bases from J, the gap between germline ends came to 12 bases. CDR3 length equals 14 residues. The germline V gene encodes CDR1 LGHDT and CDR2 YNNKEL (reference sequence). CDR3 protein: CASSQQDRTYGYTF. CDR3 nucleotides: TGTGCCAGCAGCCAGCAGGACAGAACCTATGGCTACACCTTC.

Comments on this clonotype: The CDR3 end shows no conserved phenylalanine or tryptophan, and so a read error is likely. The gene calls are TRBV7-2 and TRBJ1-5, with 10 positions matching TRBD1. The CDR3 runs to 17 residues. The germline V gene has CDR1 SGHTA and CDR2 FQGNSA. V shed 1 base, J shed 3 bases, and the junction held 6 bases outside the gene matches. The CDR3 DNA reads as TGTGCCAGCAGCTTAGGCCGGGACAGGGGAACCAATCAGCCCCAGCATCTT. This codes for CASSLGRDRGTNQPQHL.

The chain carries TRBV15 and TRBJ2-5, with TRBD2 matching 10 bases. The germline V gene has CDR1 LNHNV and CDR2 YYDKDF (reference sequence). The CDR3 contains 19 residues. J was trimmed by 5 bases and V by 1 base; bases with no gene match: 16. Here the CDR3 DNA reads TGTGCCACCAGCAGAGGAATTTGGTACGAGCGGGAGGGCCGGGAGACCCAGTACTTC. It yields the protein CATSRGIWYEREGRETQYF.

This clonotype was recorded many times. The chain carries TRBV28 and TRBJ2-2; no firm D call. V lost 7 bases, J lost 0 bases, and 6 bases lay in between. CDR3 length equals 13 residues. Germline V gives CDR1 MDHEN, CDR2 SYDVKM. The CDR3 loop is CASKATNTGELFF. DNA of the CDR3: TGTGCCAGCAAGGCAACGAACACCGGGGAGCTGTTTTTT.

In its sample, this clonotype was seen a few times. One end of the junction does not line up with germline, which may come from a read error. The chain uses TRBV27 and TRBJ2-3; 7 bases map to TRBD2. Germline V gives CDR1 MNHEY, CDR2 SMNVEV (reference sequence). The CDR3 has 18 residues. CDR3 nucleotide sequence: TGTGCCAACAGTTTATCGGAGGAGCGGGGCCCTGGTACAGATACGCAGTATTTT. It translates to CANSLSEERGPGTDTQYF.

This clonotype has at least ten counts. The rearrangement links TRBV6-2 or TRBV6-3 to TRBJ2-5; 8 bases agree with TRBD2. Trimming at V came to 0 bases and at J to 5 bases, leaving 8 bases not matched to a gene. Per the germline V gene, CDR1 is MNHEY and CDR2 is SVGEGT. The CDR3 is 16 residues long. The CDR3 DNA reads TGTGCCAGCAGTTACTCAGGCCGGGAGGGCCGTGAGACCCAGTACTTC. Translating gives CASSYSGREGRETQYF.

This clonotype was seen ten or more times. This rearrangement joins TRBV20-1 to TRBJ1-2, with D unclear. CDR3 length equals 14 residues. V shed 1 base and J shed 6 bases, with 15 bases lying between them. Germline lookup yields CDR1 DFQATT and CDR2 SNEGSKA (reference sequence). The CDR3 DNA reads TGCAGTGCTAGAGTCACGTCAACGGTCGATGGCTACACCTTC. Translated: CSARVTSTVDGYTF.

This clonotype has ten or more counts. The CDR3 sequence is CASSRRTDSEAFF. For the CDR3, the DNA is TGTGCCAGCAGCCGCCGCACAGACTCTGAAGCTTTCTTT. The chain employs TRBV6-1 and TRBJ1-1; D not certain. Germline-derived CDR1 and CDR2 are MNHNS and SASEGT. V lost 6 bases to trimming and J lost 6 bases, with 14 bases between them. The CDR3 totals 13 residues.